This TCR beta chain was sequenced for a study of T cells after yellow fever vaccination. Production of TCR cDNA was by 5'RACE template switching, which also added a universal primer site and UMIs. TCRdb redid the calling of the 5' RACE reads with MiXCR, one entry per CDR3 protein. The sample has some 400,000 distinct CDR3 sequences; roughly 20% are singletons. The ends were cut back, 1 base at V and 2 bases at J, with 8 bases in the middle. CDR3 length equals 15 residues. Germline values: CDR1 KGHDR, CDR2 SFDVKD. This clonotype was seen repeatedly, ten times or more. What it binds is not known. Overall study findings and caveats: Post-booster repertoires again held most primary-vaccination clones (roughly 95% CD4, 85% to 90% CD8).

The TCR sequence derives from a man in his late teens or twenties who received the YFV17D yellow fever vaccine. V gene TRBV24-1 combines with J gene TRBJ2-1, with D unclear. The material was PBMCs, obtained before the yellow fever booster vaccination. CDR3 amino acids: CATSDFRHPYNEQFF. The CDR3, as DNA: TGTGCCACCAGTGATTTTAGACATCCCTACAATGAGCAGTTCTTC.